This T cell receptor (beta chain) was identified in a study of cytomegalovirus exposure and HLA in healthy donors. As for this clone: Its antigen is unknown.

Use of 60 Vbeta and 13 Jbeta primers characterized the PCR. Data came from immunoSEQ multiplex PCR; TCRdb stores just in-frame clones and leaves some out. The sample consists of about 130,000 clones, 80% of them appearing once. Unrecorded immune exposure was likely among donors, who were nominally healthy when sampled. Points from the study as a whole: Differences between HLA loci emerged in a later analysis of TCR association rates, with DRB1 most and HLA-C fewest. Per a later analysis, HLA-associated TCR beta chains showed more clonal expansion than other, equally common TCR beta chains.

The CDR3 spans 17 residues. After removal of 0 bases from V and 10 bases from J, the junction contained 6 bases not matched to a gene. Germline CDR1 reads SEHNR; CDR2 reads FQNEAQ (reference sequence). The material sequenced was PBMCs. This TCR came from a male donor in good health and CMV-seronegative. V is TRBV7-9 and J is TRBJ2-1, with TRBD2 matching 16 bases. CDR3 sequence: CASSLAKGLAGGREQFF. The CDR3, as DNA: TGTGCCAGCAGCTTAGCGAAGGGACTAGCGGGGGGGCGCGAGCAGTTCTTC.